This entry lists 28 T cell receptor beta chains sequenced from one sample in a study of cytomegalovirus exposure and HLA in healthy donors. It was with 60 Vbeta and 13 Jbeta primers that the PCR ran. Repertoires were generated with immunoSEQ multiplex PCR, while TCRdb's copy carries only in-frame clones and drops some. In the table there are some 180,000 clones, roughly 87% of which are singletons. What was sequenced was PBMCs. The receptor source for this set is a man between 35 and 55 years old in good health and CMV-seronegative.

The CDR3 DNA is TGTGCCAGCAGTCGACAGGGAGGTACCGTGGAGCCCCAGCATTTT. Translation gives CASSRQGGTVEPQHF. This chain connects TRBV6-1 to TRBJ1-5, with 7 bases matching TRBD1. The V and J ends lost 5 bases and 8 bases, in that order; junction bases with no gene match: 12. The CDR3 length is 15 residues. Germline V gene lookup returns CDR1 MNHNS and CDR2 SASEGT.

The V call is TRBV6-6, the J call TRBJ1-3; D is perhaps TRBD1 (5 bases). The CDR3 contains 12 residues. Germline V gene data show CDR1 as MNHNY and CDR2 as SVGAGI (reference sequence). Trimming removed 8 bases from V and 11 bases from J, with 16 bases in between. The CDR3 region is CASFRVENAIYF. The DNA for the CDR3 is TGTGCCAGCTTCAGGGTTGAGAACGCCATATATTTT.

This chain's CDR3 is CASSLDLQQRGQETQYF. The CDR3 DNA follows: TGTGCCAGCAGCTTAGATCTTCAACAGCGGGGGCAAGAGACCCAGTACTTC. The chain is built from TRBV11-3 and TRBJ2-5, with 8 bases that match TRBD2. Looked up from germline, CDR1 is SGHNT and CDR2 is YENEEA. This CDR3 has 17 residues. The junction had 8 bases not matched to a gene; V was cut back by 0 bases and J by 2 bases. The complete variable domain, with remaining parts taken from reference TRBV11-3 and TRBJ2-5, reads EAGVVQSPRYKIIEKKQPVAFWCNPISGHNTLYWYLQNLGQGPELLIRYENEEAVDDSQLPKDRFSAERLKGVDSTLKIQPAELGDSAVYLCASSLDLQQRGQETQYFGPGTRLLVL.

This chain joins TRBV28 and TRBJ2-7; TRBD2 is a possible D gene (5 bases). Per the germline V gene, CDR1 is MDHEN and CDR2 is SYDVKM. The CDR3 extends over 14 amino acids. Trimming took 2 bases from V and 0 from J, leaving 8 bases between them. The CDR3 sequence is CASSLVGSSYEQYF. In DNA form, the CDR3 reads TGTGCCAGCAGTTTAGTGGGGAGCTCCTACGAGCAGTACTTC.

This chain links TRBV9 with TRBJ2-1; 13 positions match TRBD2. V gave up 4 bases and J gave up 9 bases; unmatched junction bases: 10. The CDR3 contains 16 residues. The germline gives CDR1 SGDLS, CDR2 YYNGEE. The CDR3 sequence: CASSKTGTSGIGEQFF. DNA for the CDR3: TGTGCCAGCAGCAAGACCGGGACTAGCGGGATTGGTGAGCAGTTCTTC.

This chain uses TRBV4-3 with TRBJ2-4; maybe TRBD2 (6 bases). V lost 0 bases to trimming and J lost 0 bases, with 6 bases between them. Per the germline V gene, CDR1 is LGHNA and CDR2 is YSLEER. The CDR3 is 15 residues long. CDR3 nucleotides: TGCGCCAGCAGCCAAGAGCGGGAAGCCAAAAACATTCAGTACTTC. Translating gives CASSQEREAKNIQYF.

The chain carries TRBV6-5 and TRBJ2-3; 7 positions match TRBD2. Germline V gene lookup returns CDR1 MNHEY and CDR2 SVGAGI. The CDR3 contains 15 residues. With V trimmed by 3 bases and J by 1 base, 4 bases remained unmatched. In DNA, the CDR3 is TGTGCCAGCAGTTATGGGGGGGGTGGCACAGATACGCAGTATTTT. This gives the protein CASSYGGGGTDTQYF.

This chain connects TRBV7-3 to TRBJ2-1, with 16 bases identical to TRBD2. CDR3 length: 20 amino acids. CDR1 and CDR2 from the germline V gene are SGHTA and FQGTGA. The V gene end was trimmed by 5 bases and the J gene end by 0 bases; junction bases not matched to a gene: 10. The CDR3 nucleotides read TGTGCCAGCAGCCCCACGGGACTAGCGGGGGGGACGAGCTCCTACAATGAGCAGTTCTTC. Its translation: CASSPTGLAGGTSSYNEQFF.

The CDR3 DNA reads as TGTGCCAGCAGTTACGGGGCGGGGGGGGCTCGGAATGAGCAGTTCTTC. Translation: CASSYGAGGARNEQFF. The V and J genes are TRBV6-5 and TRBJ2-1; 9 bases fit TRBD2. The germline CDR1 and CDR2 sequences are MNHEY and SVGAGI. The CDR3 loop spans 16 amino acids. The V gene end was trimmed by 2 bases and the J gene end by 7 bases; junction bases not matched to a gene: 9.

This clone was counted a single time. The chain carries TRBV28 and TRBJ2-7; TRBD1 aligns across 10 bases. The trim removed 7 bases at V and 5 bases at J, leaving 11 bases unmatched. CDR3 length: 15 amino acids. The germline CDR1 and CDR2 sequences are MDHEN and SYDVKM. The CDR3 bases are TGTGCCAGCAACTTCCGGGACAGGGGACTCCACGAGCAGTACTTC. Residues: CASNFRDRGLHEQYF.

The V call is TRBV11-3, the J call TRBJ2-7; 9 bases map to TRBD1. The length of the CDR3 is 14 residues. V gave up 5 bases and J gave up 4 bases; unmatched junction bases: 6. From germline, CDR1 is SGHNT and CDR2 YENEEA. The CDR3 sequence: CASSLDRGHYEQYF. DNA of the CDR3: TGTGCCAGCAGCCTGGACAGGGGCCATTACGAGCAGTACTTC.

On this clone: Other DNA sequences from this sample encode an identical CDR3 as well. This chain's CDR3 is CASSEYDGGVTDTQYF. CDR3 sequence (DNA): TGTGCCAGCAGTGAGTACGACGGGGGGGTCACAGATACGCAGTATTTT. This chain uses TRBV25-1 with TRBJ2-3; 8 positions agree with TRBD2. Trimming removed 3 bases from V and 2 bases from J; junction bases left unmatched: 7. CDR3 length: 16 residues. Germline values: CDR1 MGHDK, CDR2 SYGVNS.

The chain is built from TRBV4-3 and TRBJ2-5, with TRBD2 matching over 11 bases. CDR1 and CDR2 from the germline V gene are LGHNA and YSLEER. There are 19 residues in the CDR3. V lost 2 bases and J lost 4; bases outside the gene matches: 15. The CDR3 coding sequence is TGCGCCAGCAGCCAATCTCTCCCCTTAGCGGGAGGGGCGGCAGAGACCCAGTACTTC. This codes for CASSQSLPLAGGAAETQYF.

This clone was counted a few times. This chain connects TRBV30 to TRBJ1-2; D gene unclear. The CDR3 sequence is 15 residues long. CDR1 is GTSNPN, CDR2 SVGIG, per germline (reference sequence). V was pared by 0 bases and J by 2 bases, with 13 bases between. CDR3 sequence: CAWSVPRNRNYGYTF. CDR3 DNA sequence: TGTGCCTGGAGTGTACCCAGGAATAGGAACTATGGCTACACCTTC.

The CDR3 loop is CASSSSGTVPYEQYF. The DNA for the CDR3 is TGTGCCAGCAGCTCGTCCGGGACTGTGCCCTACGAGCAGTACTTC. The chain carries TRBV7-9 and TRBJ2-7, with D possibly matching TRBD2 (6 bases). This CDR3 is 15 amino acids long. Germline V gives CDR1 SEHNR, CDR2 FQNEAQ (reference sequence). With 4 bases removed from V and 2 bases from J, the gap between germline ends came to 15 bases.

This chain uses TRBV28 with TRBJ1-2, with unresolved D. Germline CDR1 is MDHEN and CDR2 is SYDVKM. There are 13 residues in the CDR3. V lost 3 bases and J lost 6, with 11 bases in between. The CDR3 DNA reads TGTGCCAGCAGTTTGTTGTCCGAGGATGGCTACACCTTC. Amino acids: CASSLLSEDGYTF.

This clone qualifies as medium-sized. The CDR3 protein is CASSLGTLEQFF. CDR3 DNA: TGTGCCAGCAGCTTAGGGACTCTAGAGCAGTTCTTC. The chain links TRBV11-3 to TRBJ2-1, with D possibly matching TRBD2 (5 bases). Trimming stripped 1 base from V and 10 bases from J, with 8 bases between. This CDR3 is 12 amino acids long. CDR1 and CDR2 (germline): SGHNT, YENEEA.

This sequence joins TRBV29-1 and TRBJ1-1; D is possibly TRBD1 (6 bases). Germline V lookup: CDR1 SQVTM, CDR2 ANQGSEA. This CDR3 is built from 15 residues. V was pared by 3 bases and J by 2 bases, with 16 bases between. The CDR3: CSVDGTPGGNTEAFF. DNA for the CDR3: TGCAGCGTTGACGGGACACCCGGCGGTAACACTGAAGCTTTCTTT.

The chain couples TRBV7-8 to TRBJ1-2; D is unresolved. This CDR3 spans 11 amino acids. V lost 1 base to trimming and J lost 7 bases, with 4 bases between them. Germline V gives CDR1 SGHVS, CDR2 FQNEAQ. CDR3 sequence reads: CASSLGGGYTF. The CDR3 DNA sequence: TGTGCCAGCAGCTTAGGCGGTGGCTACACCTTC.

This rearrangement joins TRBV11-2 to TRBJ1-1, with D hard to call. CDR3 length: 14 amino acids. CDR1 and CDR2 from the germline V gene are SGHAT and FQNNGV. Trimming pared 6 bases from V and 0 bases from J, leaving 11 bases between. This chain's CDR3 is CASSQAGLNTEAFF. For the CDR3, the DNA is TGTGCCAGCAGTCAAGCGGGTCTGAACACTGAAGCTTTCTTT.

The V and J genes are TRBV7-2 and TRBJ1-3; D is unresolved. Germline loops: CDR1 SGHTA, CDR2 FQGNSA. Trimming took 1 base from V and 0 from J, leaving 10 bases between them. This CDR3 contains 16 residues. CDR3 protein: CASSLDVRVSGNTIYF. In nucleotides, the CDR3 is TGTGCCAGCAGCTTAGATGTGAGAGTCTCTGGAAACACCATATATTTT.

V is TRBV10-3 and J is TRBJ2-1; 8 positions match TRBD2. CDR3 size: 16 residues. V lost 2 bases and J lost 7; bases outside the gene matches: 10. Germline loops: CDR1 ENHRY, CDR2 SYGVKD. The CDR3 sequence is CAISEAPAGVRNEQFF. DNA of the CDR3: TGTGCCATCAGTGAGGCCCCAGCGGGAGTGAGGAATGAGCAGTTCTTC.

Here the CDR3 DNA reads TGTGCCAGCAGAAAACAGGGGCCCCAGCATTTT. Translating gives CASRKQGPQHF. The chain recombines TRBV2 with TRBJ1-5; D possibly corresponds to TRBD1 (6 bases). Germline assignment: CDR1 SNHLY and CDR2 FYNNEI. Trimming took off 6 bases at V and 9 bases at J, with 9 bases between the two ends. CDR3 length: 11 amino acids.

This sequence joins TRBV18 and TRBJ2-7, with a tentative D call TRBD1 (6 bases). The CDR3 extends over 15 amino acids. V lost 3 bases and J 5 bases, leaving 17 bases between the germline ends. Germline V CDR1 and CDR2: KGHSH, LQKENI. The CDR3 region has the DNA TGTGCCAGCTCACCCCAGGGGACCTCATATAACGAGCAGTACTTC. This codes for CASSPQGTSYNEQYF.

In DNA form, the CDR3 reads TGCAGCGTTAAGGACAGGGTTGACACCGGGGAGCTGTTTTTT. Protein product: CSVKDRVDTGELFF. V is TRBV29-1 and J is TRBJ2-2; 8 nucleotides line up with TRBD1. Germline lookup yields CDR1 SQVTM and CDR2 ANQGSEA. Trimming took 5 bases from V and 3 from J; bases not matched to a gene: 5. The CDR3 covers 14 residues.

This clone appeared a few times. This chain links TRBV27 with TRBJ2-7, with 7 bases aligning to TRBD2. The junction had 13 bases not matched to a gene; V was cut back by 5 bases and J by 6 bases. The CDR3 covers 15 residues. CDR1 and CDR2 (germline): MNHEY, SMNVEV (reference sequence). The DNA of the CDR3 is TGTGCCAGCAGTCCGAGAGCGGGAACGTCGGGCGAGCAGTACTTC. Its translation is CASSPRAGTSGEQYF.

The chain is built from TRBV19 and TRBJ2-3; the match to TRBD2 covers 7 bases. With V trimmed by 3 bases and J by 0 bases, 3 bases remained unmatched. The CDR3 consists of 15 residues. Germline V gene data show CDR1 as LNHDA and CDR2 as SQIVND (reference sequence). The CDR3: CASSIYGGSTDTQYF. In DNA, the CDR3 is TGTGCCAGTAGTATTTACGGGGGGAGCACAGATACGCAGTATTTT.

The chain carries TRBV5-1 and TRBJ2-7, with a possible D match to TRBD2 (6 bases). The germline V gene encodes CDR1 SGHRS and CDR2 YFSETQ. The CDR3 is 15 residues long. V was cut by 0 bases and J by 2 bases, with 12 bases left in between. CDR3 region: CASSLDGGSPYEQYF. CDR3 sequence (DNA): TGCGCCAGCAGCTTGGATGGAGGGTCCCCCTACGAGCAGTACTTC.